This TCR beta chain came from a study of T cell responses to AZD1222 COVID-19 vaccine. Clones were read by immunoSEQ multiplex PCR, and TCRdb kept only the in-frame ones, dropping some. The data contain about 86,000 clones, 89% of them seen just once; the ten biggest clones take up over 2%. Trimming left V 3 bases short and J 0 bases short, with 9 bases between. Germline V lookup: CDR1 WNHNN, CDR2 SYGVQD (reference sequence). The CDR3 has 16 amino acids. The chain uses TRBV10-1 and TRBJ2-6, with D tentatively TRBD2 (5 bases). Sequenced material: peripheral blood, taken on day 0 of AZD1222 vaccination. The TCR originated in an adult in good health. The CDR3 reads CASSEGSGSGANVLTF. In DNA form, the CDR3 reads TGCGCCAGCAGTGAAGGGAGTGGCTCTGGGGCCAACGTCCTGACTTTC.